The T cell receptor beta chain under discussion was sequenced for a study of T cell responses to AZD1222 COVID-19 vaccine. General study points: In a largely white British group with more females than males, clonal diversity was possibly underestimated. The study found Spike-specific TCR breadth and depth rose after two AZD1222 doses.

Per the germline V gene, CDR1 is LGHNA and CDR2 is YSLEER. V was shortened by 1 base and J by 7 bases, with 16 bases between the two germline ends. The CDR3 totals 16 residues. Sequencing was performed with immunoSEQ multiplex PCR; in TCRdb, only in-frame clones are kept and a portion is missing. In the table there are tens of thousands of clones, 80% to 90% of which are singletons. As for this clone: What it recognizes is unknown.

Pooled samples include second doses given at about 4 or 12 weeks. The rearrangement joins TRBV4-3 to TRBJ1-4, with TRBD1 as a possible D gene (6 bases). This receptor was identified in an adult who received the AZD1222 COVID-19 vaccine. The sequenced sample was peripheral blood, obtained 28 days after the second AZD1222 dose. DNA for the CDR3: TGCGCCAGCAGCCAAGGATTCCGGACAGTTACTGAAAAACTGTTTTTT. Protein: CASSQGFRTVTEKLFF.